Following are 4 T cell receptor beta chains from one sample sequenced in a study of beta chain features in type 1 diabetes. Findings and caveats of the study: Shortening that was moderate but significant affected the TCRB CDR3s of Type 1 diabetes patients in all four CD4+ subsets.

These TCRs are of unknown antigen specificity. Sequenced material consisted of expressed TCRB transcripts (all of the isolated RNA was reverse transcribed). This table comes from immunoSEQ multiplex PCR, and its TCRdb copy is limited to in-frame clones, with some not included. The sample comprises under 850,000 clones, 10% to 15% of which are singletons, and approximately 0.02% rests with the top ten. The sequenced material came from naive CD4+ T cells from blood. The receptors derive from a man aged 18 to 30 with type 1 diabetes.

This clone was observed a few times. The genes are TRBV28 and TRBJ2-2, with D unresolved. Looked up from germline, CDR1 is MDHEN and CDR2 is SYDVKM. This CDR3 contains 17 residues. Trimming shortened V by 7 bases and J by 5 bases, and 23 bases separated the two germline ends. The CDR3 DNA reads as TGTGCCAGCACCCTCGATCAGCCCTCCGGAGATACCGGGGAGCTGTTTTTT. Amino acid sequence: CASTLDQPSGDTGELFF.

The J gene is TRBJ2-6, the V gene TRBV6-5; the D gene is possibly TRBD1 (5 bases). Germline values: CDR1 MNHEY, CDR2 SVGAGI. The CDR3 has 15 residues. V lost 2 bases and J 4 bases, leaving 9 bases between the germline ends. The CDR3: CASSYAGSGANVLTF. The CDR3 DNA follows: TGTGCCAGCAGTTACGCAGGGTCAGGGGCCAACGTCCTGACTTTC.

The chain is built from TRBV27 and TRBJ2-7, with TRBD2 as a possible D gene (6 bases). The germline V and J ends were trimmed by 2 bases and 0 bases, with 14 bases remaining between them. This CDR3 region has 16 residues. Germline values: CDR1 MNHEY, CDR2 SMNVEV (reference sequence). The CDR3 is CASSLGTGGSSYEQYF. DNA for the CDR3: TGTGCCAGCAGTTTAGGGACCGGGGGAAGCTCCTACGAGCAGTACTTC.

The chain couples TRBV19 to TRBJ2-2; the D gene is possibly TRBD2 (6 bases). V was cut by 5 bases and J by 7 bases, with 17 bases left in between. The CDR3 totals 15 residues. Germline CDR1 reads LNHDA; CDR2 reads SQIVND (reference sequence). This CDR3 is CASSPGTPEGGELFF. CDR3 sequence (DNA): TGTGCCAGTAGTCCCGGGACTCCCGAGGGCGGGGAGCTGTTTTTT.